This T cell receptor beta chain is drawn from a study of cytomegalovirus exposure and HLA in healthy donors. Likely unrecorded immune exposures existed in these nominally healthy donors. The PCR contained 60 Vbeta and 13 Jbeta primers. Source study methods: The count from a later analysis was 70 million to 85 million unique TCR beta chains, 9 million to 12 million of them shared. Repertoires were generated with immunoSEQ multiplex PCR, while TCRdb's copy carries only in-frame clones and drops some. The V and J calls and clone size were taken over from that table, and D and trimming were inferred from the DNA. This table holds roughly 120,000 clones, over 60% found once. With respect to this clone: Its specificity is unknown.

Per germline, CDR1 SGDLS and CDR2 YYNGEE. The CDR3 length is 17 residues. J was trimmed by 0 bases and V by 3 bases; bases with no gene match: 10. Whole-study findings and limits: Within an earlier analysis, most TCR beta V segments proved productive either about 90% or about 30% of the time. Sequencing depth across donors, presence/absence analyses assumed, was roughly uniform.

This chain connects TRBV9 to TRBJ1-1; 8 bases map to TRBD1. This TCR was recovered from a human donor in good health. Source material: PBMCs. The CDR3 region is CASSGGAGGEMNTEAFF. The CDR3 coding sequence is TGTGCCAGCAGCGGTGGGGCAGGGGGCGAAATGAACACTGAAGCTTTCTTT. The full variable domain, rest sourced from reference TRBV9 and TRBJ1-1, is DSGVTQTPKHLITATGQRVTLRCSPRSGDLSVYWYQQSLDQGLQFLIQYYNGEERAKGNILERFSAQQFPDLHSELNLSSLELGDSALYFCASSGGAGGEMNTEAFFGQGTRLTVV.